The 8 T cell receptor beta chains below were found in one sample sequenced in a study of neurological immune-mediated disorders. In TCRdb, the 5' RACE reads were re-called with MiXCR into one record per CDR3 protein. This table holds 70,000 to 90,000 distinct CDR3 sequences, approximately 5% found once. The sample consisted of PBMCs. These TCRs come from a woman aged 30 to 39 with multiple sclerosis.

This clonotype appeared many times. The J gene is TRBJ2-7, the V gene TRBV20-1; 7 bases fit TRBD2. Germline loops: CDR1 DFQATT, CDR2 SNEGSKA (reference sequence). The CDR3 runs to 14 residues. The V segment lost 6 bases and the J segment 2 bases; nucleotides outside the gene matches: 10. DNA for the CDR3: TGCAGTGCCCCTTGGGGGGGGTCCACCTACGAGCAGTACTTC. Its protein is CSAPWGGSTYEQYF.

This clonotype has ten or more counts. The chain combines TRBV6-6 with TRBJ2-7, with a weak D call TRBD1 (6 bases). Per germline, CDR1 MNHNY and CDR2 SVGAGI (reference sequence). V lost 4 bases and J 5 bases, leaving 9 bases between the germline ends. The CDR3 runs to 12 residues. CDR3 nucleotides: TGTGCCAGCAGTTTCTCAGGGGACGAGCAGTACTTC. As protein: CASSFSGDEQYF.

This clonotype showed up just a few times. The rearrangement joins TRBV5-5 to TRBJ1-2; D gene unclear. CDR1 and CDR2 from the germline V gene are SGHKS and YYEKEE (reference sequence). V lost 2 bases and J 4 bases, leaving 9 bases between the germline ends. This CDR3 is 13 amino acids long. This CDR3 is CASSFLAAYGYTF. The CDR3 DNA is TGTGCCAGCAGCTTCTTGGCCGCCTATGGCTACACCTTC.

The gene calls are TRBV5-1 and TRBJ2-3; TRBD1 agrees at 7 bases. The CDR3 loop spans 16 amino acids. V was clipped by 3 bases and J by 4 bases; unmatched bases: 11. Germline CDR1 reads SGHRS; CDR2 reads YFSETQ. In DNA, the CDR3 is TGCGCCAGCAGCTCTTTACAGGGGAAGGGTCCAGATACGCAGTATTTT. It encodes CASSSLQGKGPDTQYF.

This clonotype was recorded at least ten times. V and J are TRBV7-3 and TRBJ1-6; a possible D gene is TRBD1 (5 bases). The CDR3 spans 16 residues. Trimming took off 1 base at V and 0 bases at J, with 7 bases between the two ends. The germline CDR1 and CDR2 sequences are SGHTA and FQGTGA. As DNA, the CDR3 is TGTGCCAGCAGCTTAAACCAGGGCTCCTATAATTCACCCCTCCACTTT. The encoded protein is CASSLNQGSYNSPLHF.

In this sample, this clonotype turned up many times. The chain couples TRBV7-2 to TRBJ2-1, with D uncertain. Trimming removed 6 bases from V and 4 bases from J, with 4 bases in between. The CDR3 runs to 11 residues. Germline loops: CDR1 SGHTA, CDR2 FQGNSA. The CDR3, as DNA: TGTGCCAGCAGGTCGTACAATGAGCAGTTCTTC. Its protein product is CASRSYNEQFF.

The V gene is TRBV24-1, the J gene TRBJ2-4, with D possibly called TRBD1 or TRBD2 (5 bases each). Per germline, CDR1 KGHDR and CDR2 SFDVKD. Trimming pared 6 bases from V and 7 bases from J, leaving 9 bases between. This CDR3 comprises 12 residues. The CDR3 protein is CATSLGANIQYF. The CDR3 bases are TGTGCCACCAGTCTCGGGGCGAACATTCAGTACTTC.

This clonotype was picked up a small number of times. The chain recombines TRBV20-1 with TRBJ1-4; D gene ambiguous. V was pared by 1 base and J by 4 bases, with 4 bases between. CDR3 size: 12 residues. Germline-derived CDR1 and CDR2 are DFQATT and SNEGSKA (reference sequence). In DNA, the CDR3 is TGCAGTGCTAGAGTCGATAATGAAAAACTGTTTTTT. It yields the protein CSARVDNEKLFF.